This T cell receptor beta chain was sequenced in a study of PD-1 blockade in classical Hodgkin lymphoma. Study conclusions and caveats: Compared with healthy donors, newly diagnosed patients reportedly showed lower baseline TCR diversity. The diversity seen at baseline in complete responders resembled that of newly diagnosed patients. It was CD4+ TCR diversity, not CD8+, that rose significantly by C4D1. Whatever underlies the repertoire differences (possibly disease activity or prior therapy) remains undefined.

The data were produced by immunoSEQ multiplex PCR, yet TCRdb's version contains in-frame clones alone and is incomplete. The sample holds about 27,000 clones; 80% to 90% are singletons and the top ten take 6% to 8%. The germline CDR1 and CDR2 sequences are MNHEY and SMNVEV (reference sequence). The CDR3 totals 14 residues. The V and J ends lost 2 bases and 9 bases respectively, with 14 bases between them. In every patient, relapse followed autologous stem cell transplantation, while exposure to brentuximab vedotin differed. The CD8+ T cells came from thawed PBMCs through magnetic negative selection. Points on this clone: Its antigen is unidentified.

The source is a human donor with classical Hodgkin lymphoma. This chain uses TRBV27 with TRBJ1-5; TRBD1 is a possible D gene (5 bases). The sample here was CD8+ T cells from blood, taken at baseline. The CDR3 DNA follows: TGTGCCAGCAGTTTACGGGGCCGTCCTGGGCCCCAGCATTTT. Protein sequence: CASSLRGRPGPQHF.